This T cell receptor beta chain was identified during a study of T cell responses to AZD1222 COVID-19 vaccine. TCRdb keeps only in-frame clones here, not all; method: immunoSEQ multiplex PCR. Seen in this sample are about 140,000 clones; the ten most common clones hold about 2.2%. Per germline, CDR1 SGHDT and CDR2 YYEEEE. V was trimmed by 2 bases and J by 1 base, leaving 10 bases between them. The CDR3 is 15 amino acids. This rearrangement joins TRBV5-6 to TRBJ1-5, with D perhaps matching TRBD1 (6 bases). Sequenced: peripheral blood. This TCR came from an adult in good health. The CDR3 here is CASSFGGGSNQPQHF. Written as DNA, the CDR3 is TGTGCCAGCAGCTTTGGAGGGGGAAGCAATCAGCCCCAGCATTTT.